A single sample gave rise to the 12 T cell receptor beta chains below, sequenced in a study of cytomegalovirus exposure and HLA in healthy donors. Vbeta (60) and Jbeta (13) primers were used in the PCR. The assay was immunoSEQ multiplex PCR, and TCRdb's table has in-frame clones only and misses some. The repertoire consists of fewer than 200,000 clones, with around 83% occurring once and the leading ten covering around 0.97%. Sequencing was performed on PBMCs. The receptor set was obtained from a girl aged 2-10 years in good health and CMV-seropositive.

This clone turned up a few times. In nucleotides, the CDR3 is TGTGCCAGCAGCCAGGGGTACCCCATCTCCTACAATGAGCAGTTCTTC. Translating gives CASSQGYPISYNEQFF. The genes are TRBV9 and TRBJ2-1; tentatively, D is TRBD1 (6 bases). The CDR3 has 16 residues. With 4 bases removed from V and 0 bases from J, the gap between germline ends came to 14 bases. Germline V lookup: CDR1 SGDLS, CDR2 YYNGEE.

V gene TRBV14 combines with J gene TRBJ2-7; D may be TRBD1 (6 bases). Germline V gene sequence: CDR1 SGHDN, CDR2 FVKESK. Trimming shortened V by 8 bases and J by 1 base, and 9 bases separated the two germline ends. This CDR3 is 12 amino acids long. The CDR3 here is CASYRVSYEQYF. The CDR3 bases are TGTGCCAGCTACAGGGTTTCCTACGAGCAGTACTTC.

Here the CDR3 reads CASSPDKSYGYTF. CDR3 in DNA: TGTGCCAGCTCACCCGACAAGAGCTATGGCTACACCTTC. This chain connects TRBV18 to TRBJ1-2; no clear D. This CDR3 is 13 amino acids long. The V end was cut by 3 bases, the J end by 4 bases, with 9 bases between. CDR1 and CDR2 from the germline V gene are KGHSH and LQKENI.

This clone was seen a handful of times. This chain connects TRBV9 to TRBJ2-5; unclear D gene. The CDR3 extends over 11 amino acids. Trimming took off 1 base at V and 4 bases at J, with 2 bases between the two ends. Per germline, CDR1 SGDLS and CDR2 YYNGEE. The CDR3 region is CASSVRETQYF. The CDR3, as DNA: TGTGCCAGCAGCGTACGAGAGACCCAGTACTTC.

The chain joins TRBV28 to TRBJ1-4; D is possibly TRBD1 (6 bases). V lost 6 bases to trimming and J lost 6 bases, with 35 bases between them. The CDR3 runs to 21 residues. Per germline, CDR1 MDHEN and CDR2 SYDVKM. The CDR3 here is CASSISRSRTDPRFHHEKLFF. The DNA of the CDR3 is TGTGCCAGCAGCATAAGTCGATCTCGGACAGACCCCCGGTTCCATCATGAAAAACTGTTTTTT.

With respect to this clone: The junction departs from germline at one end; a sequencing error may be responsible. The chain recombines TRBV4-2 with TRBJ2-2, with 8 bases that match TRBD1. The CDR3 sequence is 15 residues long. Germline CDR1 LGHNA, CDR2 YNFKEQ. Here the CDR3 DNA reads TGTGCCAGCGGCCACGGGACAGGGAACACCGGGGAGCTGTTTTTT. The encoded protein is CASGHGTGNTGELFF.

The chain recombines TRBV5-1 with TRBJ2-3; 7 nucleotides match TRBD2. The CDR3 loop spans 14 amino acids. V lost 7 bases to trimming and J lost 0 bases; unmatched junction nucleotides: 5. Germline CDR1 and CDR2: SGHRS and YFSETQ. CDR3 bases: TGCGCCAGCTGGGCGGGAGATAGCACAGATACGCAGTATTTT. It is translated as CASWAGDSTDTQYF.

V and J are TRBV30 and TRBJ2-3, with 7 bases lining up with TRBD2. Trimming took 5 bases from V and 2 from J; bases not matched to a gene: 4. This CDR3 comprises 13 residues. The germline V gene has CDR1 GTSNPN and CDR2 SVGIG (reference sequence). The CDR3 reads CAWGGGITDTQYF. The CDR3 DNA is TGTGCCTGGGGGGGAGGGATCACAGATACGCAGTATTTT.

The V call is TRBV4-1, the J call TRBJ2-3; D is undetermined. The CDR3 runs to 12 residues. Trimming took off 1 base at V and 4 bases at J, with 3 bases between the two ends. Germline V gene lookup returns CDR1 MGHRA and CDR2 YSYEKL. The CDR3: CASSQAPDTQYF. The CDR3 DNA is TGCGCCAGCAGCCAAGCTCCAGATACGCAGTATTTT.

V usage is TRBV20-1 and J usage is TRBJ1-1; D not certain. Germline values: CDR1 DFQATT, CDR2 SNEGSKA (reference sequence). This CDR3 is built from 10 residues. V was cut by 6 bases and J by 11 bases, with 13 bases left in between. CDR3 loop: CSAEGAGAFF. As DNA, the CDR3 is TGCAGTGCCGAGGGTGCAGGTGCTTTCTTT.

The chain couples TRBV10-3 to TRBJ1-1, with 12 bases identical to TRBD1. There are 20 residues in the CDR3. Germline lookup yields CDR1 ENHRY and CDR2 SYGVKD. The V segment lost 8 bases and the J segment 11 bases; nucleotides outside the gene matches: 30. Here the CDR3 DNA reads TGTGCCATCCAAAGGAGACCAGTGGGGTCTAGGGACAGGGGGCTTTTAACGGCTTTCTTT. Its translation: CAIQRRPVGSRDRGLLTAFF.

The chain is built from TRBV4-1 and TRBJ1-4; possible D gene TRBD1, 5 bases. Germline CDR1 is MGHRA and CDR2 is YSYEKL. V was pared by 5 bases and J by 5 bases, with 12 bases between. This CDR3 is built from 14 residues. This chain's CDR3 is CASSTTVGNEKLFF. CDR3 nucleotides: TGCGCCAGCAGCACGACAGTTGGAAATGAAAAACTGTTTTTT.